The 28 T cell receptor beta chains reported below all come from one sample, sequenced in a study of blood T cell repertoires in COVID-19. TCRdb keeps only in-frame clones here, not all; method: immunoSEQ multiplex PCR. The sample lists 360,000 or so clones; roughly 90% were seen once. Sequenced sample: peripheral blood. The receptors derive from a man between 18 and 29 years old with active or convalescent COVID-19.

The V gene is TRBV19, the J gene TRBJ1-6; unclear D gene. The V gene lost 3 bases and the J gene lost 13 bases, with 25 bases spanning the gap. Germline-derived CDR1 and CDR2 are LNHDA and SQIVND (reference sequence). The CDR3 runs to 17 residues. CDR3 in amino acids: CASSIGYVRDLQTPLHF. The DNA for the CDR3 is TGTGCCAGTAGTATTGGGTACGTTCGAGACCTTCAGACTCCCCTCCACTTT.

The chain carries TRBV27 and TRBJ2-7, with 8 bases fitting TRBD1. CDR1 MNHEY and CDR2 SMNVEV come from the germline V gene (reference sequence). V was clipped by 8 bases and J by 6 bases; unmatched bases: 9. The CDR3 covers 13 residues. The CDR3 protein is CASGSGGSIEQYF. The CDR3 nucleotides read TGTGCCAGCGGGTCAGGGGGCTCCATCGAGCAGTACTTC.

The chain is built from TRBV15 and TRBJ1-1, with TRBD1 identical over 7 bases. The CDR3 is made up of 15 amino acids. The V gene's germline CDR1 is LNHNV and CDR2 YYDKDF (reference sequence). J gave up 4 bases and V 1 base, and 6 bases lay outside the gene matches. The CDR3 sequence is CATSRVDRSITEAFF. CDR3 nucleotides: TGTGCCACCAGCAGAGTGGACAGGTCGATCACTGAAGCTTTCTTT.

J is TRBJ2-1 and V is TRBV11-2, with 8 bases matching TRBD2. CDR1 is SGHAT, CDR2 FQNNGV, per germline. The length of the CDR3 is 13 residues. J was trimmed by 7 bases and V by 4 bases; bases with no gene match: 3. CDR3 amino acids: CASSWTSSNEQFF. CDR3 DNA sequence: TGTGCCAGCAGCTGGACTAGCTCTAATGAGCAGTTCTTC.

CDR3 coding DNA: TGTGCCAGCAGCTTAGCCTTGCGAACAGGGGATCTTTACGAGCAGTACTTC. It specifies CASSLALRTGDLYEQYF. V and J are TRBV7-2 and TRBJ2-7; 7 bases are shared with TRBD1. The V gene end was trimmed by 0 bases and the J gene end by 4 bases; junction bases not matched to a gene: 12. The CDR3 runs 17 residues. CDR1 and CDR2 from the germline V gene are SGHTA and FQGNSA.

The V and J genes are TRBV5-6 and TRBJ1-5; 9 bases map to TRBD1. The CDR3 covers 15 residues. CDR1 is SGHDT, CDR2 YYEEEE, per germline. The V segment lost 5 bases and the J segment 7 bases; nucleotides outside the gene matches: 10. The CDR3 loop is CASSPGTGSGQPQHF. The DNA of the CDR3 is TGTGCCAGCAGTCCCGGGACAGGGTCTGGCCAGCCCCAGCATTTT.

The J gene is TRBJ2-4, the V gene TRBV18; D gene ambiguous. The CDR3 is 17 amino acids. Trimming took off 1 base at V and 0 bases at J, with 13 bases between the two ends. Germline-derived CDR1 and CDR2 are KGHSH and LQKENI. The CDR3 region has the DNA TGTGCCAGCTCACCACTTGGGCAGGTGCTAGCCAAAAACATTCAGTACTTC. Protein sequence: CASSPLGQVLAKNIQYF. The full variable domain, its missing parts supplied by reference TRBV18 and TRBJ2-4, is NAGVMQNPRHLVRRRGQEARLRCSPMKGHSHVYWYRQLPEEGLKFMVYLQKENIIDESGMPKERFSAEFPKEGPSILRIQQVVRGDSAAYFCASSPLGQVLAKNIQYFGAGTRLSVL.

V is TRBV19 and J is TRBJ1-3; D not certain. From germline, CDR1 is LNHDA and CDR2 SQIVND (reference sequence). The CDR3 has 15 amino acids. V was clipped by 3 bases and J by 0 bases, with 9 bases between them. The CDR3 reads CASSIGGASGNTIYF. CDR3 nucleotide sequence: TGTGCCAGTAGTATTGGCGGAGCCTCTGGAAACACCATATATTTT.

The chain carries TRBV28 and TRBJ1-2; D call uncertain. Germline V gene lookup returns CDR1 MDHEN and CDR2 SYDVKM. CDR3 size: 14 residues. With 8 bases removed from V and 3 bases from J, the gap between germline ends came to 16 bases. The CDR3, as DNA: TGTGCCAGCGAGAACCCTAGGAGATACTATGGCTACACCTTC. It codes for CASENPRRYYGYTF.

The DNA for the CDR3 is TGTGCCAGCAGCCCATACCGGGACACACGCACAGATACGCAGTATTTT. This sequence encodes CASSPYRDTRTDTQYF. This chain joins TRBV3-1 (or the pseudogene TRBV3-2) and TRBJ2-3; the D gene is possibly TRBD1 (6 bases). V was clipped by 4 bases and J by 1 base, with 15 bases between them. CDR1 and CDR2 (germline): LGHDT, YNNKEL (reference sequence). This CDR3 has 16 residues.

The table lists this clone with a count of one. CDR3 DNA sequence: TGTGCCAGTAGTATAGAGGGCTTTAAAACAAGCAATGAGCAGTTCTTC. The encoded protein is CASSIEGFKTSNEQFF. The chain links TRBV19 to TRBJ2-1; D is unclear. V gave up 0 bases and J gave up 6 bases, with 15 bases separating them. There are 16 residues in the CDR3. CDR1 and CDR2 from the germline V gene are LNHDA and SQIVND (reference sequence).

This clone was detected a few times. This chain joins TRBV18 and TRBJ1-2; 12 nucleotides align to TRBD1. The trim removed 0 bases at V and 0 bases at J, leaving 5 bases unmatched. The V gene's germline CDR1 is KGHSH and CDR2 LQKENI. The CDR3 runs 18 residues. CDR3 residues: CASSPPGTGGYANYGYTF. For the CDR3, the DNA is TGTGCCAGCTCACCACCGGGGACAGGGGGCTATGCTAACTATGGCTACACCTTC.

V is TRBV28 and J is TRBJ1-2, with 7 bases that match TRBD1. CDR1 is MDHEN, CDR2 SYDVKM, per germline. J was trimmed by 4 bases and V by 5 bases; bases with no gene match: 10. CDR3 length: 15 amino acids. In DNA, the CDR3 is TGTGCCAGCAGTATACCGACAGGGCGGTTCTATGGCTACACCTTC. Protein product: CASSIPTGRFYGYTF.

This chain uses TRBV18 with TRBJ1-5; the D is unclear. Germline V gives CDR1 KGHSH, CDR2 LQKENI. The V and J ends lost 2 bases and 0 bases respectively, with 5 bases between them. The CDR3 covers 14 residues. CDR3 region: CASSPLDSNQPQHF. DNA of the CDR3: TGTGCCAGCTCACCATTAGATAGCAATCAGCCCCAGCATTTT.

The rearrangement joins TRBV29-1 to TRBJ1-2; D not resolved. From germline, CDR1 is SQVTM and CDR2 ANQGSEA. The V end was cut by 7 bases, the J end by 5 bases, with 11 bases between. The CDR3 length is 11 residues. The CDR3 DNA reads as TGCAGCGGGCGAGACACATATGGCTACACCTTC. It specifies CSGRDTYGYTF.

The CDR3 bases are TGTGCCACAAAAAGCGGGGGGGCTGTGGATACGCAGTATTTT. Its protein product is CATKSGGAVDTQYF. The genes are TRBV15 and TRBJ2-3; 10 positions agree with TRBD2. The CDR3 totals 14 residues. V trimming: 9 bases; J trimming: 6 bases; junction bases outside the gene matches: 9. CDR1 and CDR2 (germline): LNHNV, YYDKDF (reference sequence).

The gene calls are TRBV21-1 and TRBJ2-3; the table's D call, TRBD2, has no DNA check behind it. TRBV21-1 is tagged as a pseudogene. The CDR3 spans 15 residues. The CDR3 loop is CASTGCPRDSDTQYF. The CDR3, as DNA: TGTGCCAGCACCGGGTGTCCGCGGGATTCAGATACGCAGTATTTT.

This clone was seen more than once but under ten times. This chain connects TRBV5-1 to TRBJ2-2; no reliable D call. Germline V gene sequence: CDR1 SGHRS, CDR2 YFSETQ. The CDR3 is 14 residues long. The V end lost 0 bases, the J end lost 2 bases, and 5 bases lay between the germline ends. Here the CDR3 reads CASSLVSNTGELFF. In DNA, the CDR3 is TGCGCCAGCAGCTTGGTATCCAACACCGGGGAGCTGTTTTTT.

The chain employs TRBV7-2 and TRBJ2-5, with 9 nucleotides matching TRBD1. With V trimmed by 1 base and J by 6 bases, 3 bases remained unmatched. The length of the CDR3 is 14 residues. Germline values: CDR1 SGHTA, CDR2 FQGNSA. This chain's CDR3 is CASSLGDRVQTQYF. DNA for the CDR3: TGTGCCAGCAGCTTAGGGGACAGGGTGCAGACCCAGTACTTC.

This clone was seen once. The gene calls are TRBV5-1 and TRBJ1-2; TRBD1 agrees at 7 bases. Unmatched junction bases numbered 5, after V lost 4 bases and J lost 2 bases. Germline V CDR1 and CDR2: SGHRS, YFSETQ. The length of the CDR3 is 14 residues. CDR3 DNA sequence: TGCGCCAGCAGCACCGGGACAGCAAACTATGGCTACACCTTC. As protein: CASSTGTANYGYTF.

The chain is built from TRBV5-6 and TRBJ1-2, with D perhaps TRBD1 (5 bases). Trimming removed 3 bases from V and 2 bases from J, with 17 bases in between. CDR3 length: 16 residues. The germline V gene encodes CDR1 SGHDT and CDR2 YYEEEE. This CDR3 reads CASSSGGGRVNYGYTF. The DNA of the CDR3 is TGTGCCAGCAGCTCGGGGGGTGGACGGGTAAACTATGGCTACACCTTC.

The chain is built from TRBV15 and TRBJ2-1; D remains ambiguous. V was trimmed by 3 bases and J by 7 bases, leaving 19 bases between them. The CDR3 contains 16 residues. Germline loops: CDR1 LNHNV, CDR2 YYDKDF (reference sequence). Here the CDR3 DNA reads TGTGCCACCAGCAGGGAGTTTGGCACCGATGGGAATGAGCAGTTCTTC. Protein sequence: CATSREFGTDGNEQFF.

V is TRBV5-4 and J is TRBJ1-1, with D hard to call. The V end was cut by 5 bases, the J end by 1 base, with 9 bases between. The CDR3 has 13 residues. Germline V gives CDR1 SGHNT, CDR2 YYREEE (reference sequence). The CDR3 DNA reads TGTGCCAGCAGGCTGGAGACGAACACTGAAGCTTTCTTT. Translation: CASRLETNTEAFF.

The chain is built from TRBV7-9 and TRBJ2-5, with 9 positions matching TRBD2. The CDR3 has 14 amino acids. Trimming removed 4 bases from V and 1 base from J; junction bases left unmatched: 1. Germline V CDR1 and CDR2: SEHNR, FQNEAQ (reference sequence). The CDR3 here is CASSSTSGQETQYF. CDR3 in DNA: TGTGCCAGCAGCTCGACTAGCGGCCAAGAGACCCAGTACTTC.

V gene TRBV11-1 combines with J gene TRBJ2-7; D gene uncertain. V lost 1 base, J lost 3 bases, and 7 bases lay in between. The CDR3 sequence is 13 residues long. CDR1 is SGHAT, CDR2 FQDESV, per germline (reference sequence). CDR3 sequence: CASSLELIYEQYF. DNA of the CDR3: TGTGCCAGCAGCTTAGAGCTAATCTACGAGCAGTACTTC.

The CDR3 sequence: CASSPGVASHNEQFF. CDR3 coding DNA: TGCGCCAGCAGCCCAGGGGTAGCTTCCCACAATGAGCAGTTCTTC. This rearrangement joins TRBV4-3 to TRBJ2-1; D might be TRBD1 (6 bases). Trimming pared 4 bases from V and 5 bases from J, leaving 15 bases between. The CDR3 extends over 15 amino acids. Germline V gives CDR1 LGHNA, CDR2 YSLEER.

The chain employs TRBV7-8 and TRBJ2-7, with D maybe TRBD2 (5 bases). Trimming removed 3 bases from V and 1 base from J, with 13 bases in between. Germline CDR1 is SGHVS and CDR2 is FQNEAQ. The CDR3 has 15 residues. The CDR3 nucleotides read TGTGCCAGCAGCTTTGATCGCAGCGGTTCCTACGAGCAGTACTTC. Translation gives CASSFDRSGSYEQYF.

J is TRBJ1-2 and V is TRBV12-3 or TRBV12-4, with unresolved D. Trimming left V 6 bases short and J 3 bases short, with 11 bases between. The CDR3 is 13 residues long. The CDR3, as DNA: TGTGCCAGCAGCCCCAATGTAGACTATGGCTACACCTTC. It yields the protein CASSPNVDYGYTF.